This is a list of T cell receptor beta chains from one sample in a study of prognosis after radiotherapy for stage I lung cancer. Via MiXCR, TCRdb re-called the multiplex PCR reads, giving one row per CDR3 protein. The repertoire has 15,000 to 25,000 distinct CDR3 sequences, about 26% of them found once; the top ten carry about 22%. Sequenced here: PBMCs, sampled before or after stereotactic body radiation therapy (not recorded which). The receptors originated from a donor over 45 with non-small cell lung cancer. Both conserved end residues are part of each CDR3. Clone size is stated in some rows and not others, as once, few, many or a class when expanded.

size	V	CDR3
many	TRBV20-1	CSARTSGNVGAYEQYF
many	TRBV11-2	CASSSSGGRETQYF
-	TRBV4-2	CASSPGSSYNEQFF
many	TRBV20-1	CSPAYTDTQYF
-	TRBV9	CASSVVGEQNIQYF
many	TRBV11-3	CASSLKDTGELFF
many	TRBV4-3	CASTNRLGGDSAFF
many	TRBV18	CASSPTAGGGAKNIQYF
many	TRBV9	CASSVVGDTQYF
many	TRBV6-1	CASSPSGSYEQYF
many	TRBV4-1	CASSQGRSSYNEQFF
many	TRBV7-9	CASSQDSFTGDTQYF
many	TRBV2	CASNPGQGAVEQFF
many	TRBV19	CASSIVKGSNQPQHF
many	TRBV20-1	CSASWRTHGTQRLSVPITDTQYF
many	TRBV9	CASSAIHSGSEQFF
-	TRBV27	CASSLQGGFYDQYF
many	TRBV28	CASRPGQYEQYF
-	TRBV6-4	CASSDRENGELFF
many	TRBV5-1	CASSLSLNRGTEAFF
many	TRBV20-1	CSASAPDTRFF
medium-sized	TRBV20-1	CSARDLVSQPQHF
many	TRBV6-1	CASRERRAYEQYF
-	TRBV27	CASSQGRVNTQYF
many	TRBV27	CASSFRGGLAGVISTDTQYF
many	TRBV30	CAWSVRAGLAGVNEQFF
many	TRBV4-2	CASSQVTGEINEQYF
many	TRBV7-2	CASSLQGFGANVLTF
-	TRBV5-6	CSSSWTGGASGYTF
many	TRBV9	CASREGLAYTYEQYF
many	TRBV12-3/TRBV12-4	CASSRSLAGGINEQFF
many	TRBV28	CASSPATAARRVDTEAFF
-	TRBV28	CASVKAGARELFF
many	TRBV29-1	CSVDPAGTDTQYF
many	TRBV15	CATSRGSGPREAFF
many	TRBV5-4	CASSHEGRTNTEAFF
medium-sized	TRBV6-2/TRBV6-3	CASSETLAGAYEQFF
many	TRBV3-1	CASSRGTQEHQPQHF
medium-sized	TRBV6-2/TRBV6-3	CASSSLGRDTGELFF
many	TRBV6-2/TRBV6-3	CASRTDRSFGNTIYF
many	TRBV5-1	CASSLGGTNEKLFF
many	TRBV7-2	CASSSLFGGQTAKNIQYF
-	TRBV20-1	CSAHGIAVANEQFF
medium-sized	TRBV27	CASRSGTGGRSEQYF
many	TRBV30	CAWSEGSGANVLTF
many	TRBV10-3	CAIRDREVGELFF
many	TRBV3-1	CASSQAGRTSTDTQYF
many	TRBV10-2	CASSPGHLGDEQYF
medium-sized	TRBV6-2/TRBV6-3	CASSHPTDSLDTQYF
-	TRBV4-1	CANSQALGSGSYEQYF
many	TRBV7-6	CASSSQAGGRDYNSPLHF
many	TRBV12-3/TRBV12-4	CASSLDRSYNEQFF
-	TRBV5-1	CASSLGDSNQPPHF
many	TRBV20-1	CSARRGAMNTEAFF
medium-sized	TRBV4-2	CASSQGLAGSYEQYF